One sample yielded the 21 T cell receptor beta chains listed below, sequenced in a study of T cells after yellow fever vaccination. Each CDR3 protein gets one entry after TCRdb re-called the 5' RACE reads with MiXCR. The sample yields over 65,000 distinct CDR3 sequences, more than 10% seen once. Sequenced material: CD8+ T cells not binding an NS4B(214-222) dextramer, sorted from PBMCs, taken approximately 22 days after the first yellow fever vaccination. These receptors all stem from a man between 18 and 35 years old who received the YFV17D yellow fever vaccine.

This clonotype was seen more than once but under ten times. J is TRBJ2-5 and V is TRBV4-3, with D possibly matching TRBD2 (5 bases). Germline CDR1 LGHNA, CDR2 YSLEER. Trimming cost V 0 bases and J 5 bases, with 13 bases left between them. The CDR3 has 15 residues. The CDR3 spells CASSQDLSGYETQYF. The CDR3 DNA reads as TGCGCCAGCAGCCAAGATTTGTCGGGGTACGAGACCCAGTACTTC.

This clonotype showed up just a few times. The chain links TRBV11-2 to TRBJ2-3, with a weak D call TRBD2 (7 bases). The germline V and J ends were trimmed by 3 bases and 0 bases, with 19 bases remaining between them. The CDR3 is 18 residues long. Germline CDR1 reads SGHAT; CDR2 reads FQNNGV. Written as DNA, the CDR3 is TGTGCCAGCAGCTTTGAGGGGGGGGCCGATTCTAGCACAGATACGCAGTATTTT. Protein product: CASSFEGGADSSTDTQYF.

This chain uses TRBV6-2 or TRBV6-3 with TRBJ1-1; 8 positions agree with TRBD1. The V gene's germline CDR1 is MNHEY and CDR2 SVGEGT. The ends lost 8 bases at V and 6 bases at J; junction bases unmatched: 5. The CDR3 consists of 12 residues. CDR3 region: CASGVRGPEAFF. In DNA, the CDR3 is TGTGCCAGCGGCGTCAGGGGGCCTGAAGCTTTCTTT.

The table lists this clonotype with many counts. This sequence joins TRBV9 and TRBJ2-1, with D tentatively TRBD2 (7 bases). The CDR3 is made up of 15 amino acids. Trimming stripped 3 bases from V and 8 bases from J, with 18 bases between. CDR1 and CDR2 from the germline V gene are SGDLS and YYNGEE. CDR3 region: CASSAAAGADYEQFF. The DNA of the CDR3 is TGTGCCAGCAGCGCAGCGGCGGGGGCCGACTATGAGCAGTTCTTC.

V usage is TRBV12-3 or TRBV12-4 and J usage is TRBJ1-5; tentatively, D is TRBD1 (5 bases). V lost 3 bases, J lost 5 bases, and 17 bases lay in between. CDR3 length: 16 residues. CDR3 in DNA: TGTGCCAGCAGTTTCGACCGGGACTTAATCGATCAGCCCCAGCATTTT. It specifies CASSFDRDLIDQPQHF.

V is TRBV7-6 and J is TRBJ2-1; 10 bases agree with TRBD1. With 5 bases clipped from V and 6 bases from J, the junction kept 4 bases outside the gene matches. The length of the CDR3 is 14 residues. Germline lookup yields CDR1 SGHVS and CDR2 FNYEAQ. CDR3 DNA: TGTGCCAGCAGCGGGGACAGGGGCCGCAATGAGCAGTTCTTC. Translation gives CASSGDRGRNEQFF.

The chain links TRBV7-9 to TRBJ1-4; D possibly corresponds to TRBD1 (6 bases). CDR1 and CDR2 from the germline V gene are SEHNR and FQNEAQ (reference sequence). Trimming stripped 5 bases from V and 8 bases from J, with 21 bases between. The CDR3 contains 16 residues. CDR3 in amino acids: CASSRGAGGAEEKLFF. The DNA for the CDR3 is TGTGCCAGCAGCCGGGGTGCGGGGGGCGCCGAAGAAAAACTGTTTTTT.

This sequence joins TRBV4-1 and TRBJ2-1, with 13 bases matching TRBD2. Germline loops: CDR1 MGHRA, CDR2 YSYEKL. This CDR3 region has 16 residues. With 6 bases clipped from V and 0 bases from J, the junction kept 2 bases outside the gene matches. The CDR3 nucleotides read TGCGCCAGCAGAGGGACTAGCGGGGCCTCCTACAATGAGCAGTTCTTC. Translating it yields CASRGTSGASYNEQFF.

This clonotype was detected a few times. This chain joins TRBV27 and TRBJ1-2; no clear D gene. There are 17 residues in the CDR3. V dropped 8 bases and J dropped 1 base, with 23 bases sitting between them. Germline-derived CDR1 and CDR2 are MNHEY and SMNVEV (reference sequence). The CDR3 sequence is CASQKSGASVLNYGYTF. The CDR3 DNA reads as TGTGCCAGCCAAAAATCGGGAGCGTCGGTCCTTAACTATGGCTACACCTTC.

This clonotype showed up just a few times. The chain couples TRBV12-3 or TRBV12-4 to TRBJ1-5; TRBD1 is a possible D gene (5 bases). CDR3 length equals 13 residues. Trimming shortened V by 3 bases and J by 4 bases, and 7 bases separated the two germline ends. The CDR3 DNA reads TGTGCCAGCAGTTTGGGGGTGAATCAGCCCCAGCATTTT. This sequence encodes CASSLGVNQPQHF.

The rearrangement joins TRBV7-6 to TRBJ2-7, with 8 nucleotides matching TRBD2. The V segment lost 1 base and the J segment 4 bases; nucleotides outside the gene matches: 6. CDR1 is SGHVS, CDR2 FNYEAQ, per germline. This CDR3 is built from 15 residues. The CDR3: CASSLGSGGAYEQYF. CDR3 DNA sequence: TGTGCCAGCAGCTTAGGCTCGGGGGGGGCTTACGAGCAGTACTTC.

DNA of the CDR3: TGTGCCAGCAGAGAGGGACTAGCGGGGTCCGATGAGCAGTTCTTC. This encodes CASREGLAGSDEQFF. The chain links TRBV12-3 or TRBV12-4 to TRBJ2-1, with 13 positions matching TRBD2. Trimming at V came to 6 bases and at J to 8 bases, leaving 7 bases not matched to a gene. This CDR3 comprises 15 residues.

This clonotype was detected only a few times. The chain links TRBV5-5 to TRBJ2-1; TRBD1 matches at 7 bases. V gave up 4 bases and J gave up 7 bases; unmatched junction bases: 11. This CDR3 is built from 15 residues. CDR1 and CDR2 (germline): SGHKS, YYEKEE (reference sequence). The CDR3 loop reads CASSPNRGTGNEQFF. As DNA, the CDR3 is TGTGCCAGCAGCCCGAACAGGGGCACTGGGAATGAGCAGTTCTTC.

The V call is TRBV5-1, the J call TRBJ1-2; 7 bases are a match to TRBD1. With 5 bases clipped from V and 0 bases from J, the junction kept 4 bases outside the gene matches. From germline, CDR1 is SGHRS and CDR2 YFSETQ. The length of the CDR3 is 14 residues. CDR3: CASSSGTANYGYTF. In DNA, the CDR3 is TGCGCCAGCAGTTCCGGGACAGCTAACTATGGCTACACCTTC. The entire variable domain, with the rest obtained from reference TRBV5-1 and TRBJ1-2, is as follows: KAGVTQTPRYLIKTRGQQVTLSCSPISGHRSVSWYQQTPGQGLQFLFEYFSETQRNKGNFPGRFSGRQFSNSRSEMNVSTLELGDSALYLCASSSGTANYGYTFGSGTRLTVV.

The CDR3 bases are TGTGCCAGCAGTTCGACAGGCTCGAACACTGAAGCTTTCTTT. Its protein product is CASSSTGSNTEAFF. The rearrangement joins TRBV12-3 or TRBV12-4 to TRBJ1-1; possible D gene TRBD1, 6 bases. Trimming pared 4 bases from V and 1 base from J, leaving 10 bases between. The CDR3 has 14 residues.

CDR3 bases: TGTGCCAGCAGCTCCATGAGGACAAACCCCTACGAGCAGTACTTC. Translation: CASSSMRTNPYEQYF. This rearrangement joins TRBV11-2 to TRBJ2-7, with D possibly being TRBD1 (5 bases). The germline V and J ends were trimmed by 4 bases and 2 bases, with 15 bases remaining between them. The germline V gene has CDR1 SGHAT and CDR2 FQNNGV. This CDR3 is built from 15 residues.

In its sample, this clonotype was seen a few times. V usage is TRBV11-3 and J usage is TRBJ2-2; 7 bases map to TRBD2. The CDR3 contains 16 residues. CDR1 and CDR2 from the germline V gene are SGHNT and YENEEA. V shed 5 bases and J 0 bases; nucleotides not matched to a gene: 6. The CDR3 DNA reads TGTGCCAGCAGCCCTAGGGAGGGCACGAACACCGGGGAGCTGTTTTTT. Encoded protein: CASSPREGTNTGELFF.

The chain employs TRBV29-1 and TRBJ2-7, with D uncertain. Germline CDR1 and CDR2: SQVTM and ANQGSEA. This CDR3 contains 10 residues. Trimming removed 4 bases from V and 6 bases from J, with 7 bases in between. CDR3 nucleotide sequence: TGCAGCGTTGCAGGTACCGAGCAGTACTTC. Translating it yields CSVAGTEQYF.

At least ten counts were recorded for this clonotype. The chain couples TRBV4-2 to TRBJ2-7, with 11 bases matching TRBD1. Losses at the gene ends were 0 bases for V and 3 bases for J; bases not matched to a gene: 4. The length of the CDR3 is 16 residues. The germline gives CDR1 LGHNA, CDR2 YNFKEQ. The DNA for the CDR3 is TGTGCCAGCAGCCAAGATAGGGGGACAGGGGGCTACGAGCAGTACTTC. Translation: CASSQDRGTGGYEQYF.

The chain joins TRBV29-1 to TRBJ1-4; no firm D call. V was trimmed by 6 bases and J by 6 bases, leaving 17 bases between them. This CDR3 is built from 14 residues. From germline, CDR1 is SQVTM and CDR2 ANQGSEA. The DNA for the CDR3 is TGCAGCGTAATACACCACGGGAGTGATGAAAAACTGTTTTTT. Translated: CSVIHHGSDEKLFF.

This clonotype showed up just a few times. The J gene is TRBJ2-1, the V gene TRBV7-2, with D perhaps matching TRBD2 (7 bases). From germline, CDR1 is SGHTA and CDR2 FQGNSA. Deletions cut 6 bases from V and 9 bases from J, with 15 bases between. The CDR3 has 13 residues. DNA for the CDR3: TGTGCCAGCAGTTCGGGGGGCGTCGGTGAGCAGTTCTTC. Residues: CASSSGGVGEQFF.